The rows below give T cell receptor beta chains drawn from one sample of a study of blood T cell repertoires in COVID-19. Profiling relied on immunoSEQ multiplex PCR, and the TCRdb table lists in-frame clones only, not all of them. Of around 150,000 clones in the sample, nearly 80% are singletons; the top ten hold 2.5% to 3%. The sequenced sample was PBMCs or T cells enriched from blood (not recorded which). The receptors come from a woman aged 45-65 years who had recovered from COVID-19. Each CDR3 is given with its conserved first and last residue. The D gene is left open where the match is weak. Only part of the rows carry a size: once, few, many, or a class if the clone is expanded.

v_call	j_call	clone_size	d_call	cdr3_nt	cdr3_aa
TRBV19	TRBJ2-7	.	TRBD1	TGTGCCAGTAGTCCCGGGACAGGCAGCTTCTCCTACGAGCAGTACTTC	CASSPGTGSFSYEQYF
TRBV5-6	TRBJ2-1	.	.	TGTGCCAGCAGCTTGAATCCCCGAGCCTCTTCTTTTTCGTTCTTC	CASSLNPRASSFSFF
TRBV5-1	TRBJ2-3	.	.	TGCGCCAGCAGCGCAACCCTAGGGGTGAAAGGCACAGATACGCAGTATTTT	CASSATLGVKGTDTQYF
TRBV2	TRBJ1-6	.	.	TGTGCCAGCAGGAATAATAGCTCCTATAATTCACCCCTCCACTTT	CASRNNSSYNSPLHF
TRBV10-1	TRBJ2-1	.	.	TGCGCCAGCAGTGACAGGAATGAGCAGTTCTTC	CASSDRNEQFF
TRBV7-6	TRBJ1-1	few	.	TGTGCCAGCAGCTCGAACAGGGATCTGAACACTGAAGCTTTCTTT	CASSSNRDLNTEAFF
TRBV4-2	TRBJ1-1	.	.	TGTGCCAGCAGCCAAGTGCTTCGCGGTGAAGCTTTCTTT	CASSQVLRGEAFF
TRBV6-5	TRBJ1-1	.	.	TGTGCCAGCAGTTACTCGAGGGGGGGTTTACCTGAAGCTTTCTTT	CASSYSRGGLPEAFF
TRBV3-1/TRBV3-2	TRBJ2-2	.	.	TGTGCCAGCAGCCAAACCAAACTAGTCGGGACCGGGGAGCTGTTTTTT	CASSQTKLVGTGELFF
TRBV4-2	TRBJ2-2	.	.	TGTGCCAGCAGCCGGGAGCTTACGAACACCGGGGAGCTGTTTTTT	CASSRELTNTGELFF
TRBV10-3	TRBJ1-1	few	.	TGTGCCATCAGTGAAATAGCGGGGAGTACTGAAGCTTTCTTT	CAISEIAGSTEAFF
TRBV28	TRBJ2-1	.	TRBD2	TGTGCCAGCAGTCCCGCGCTAGCGGGACTCTCTTTGGGGAATGAGCAGTTCTTC	CASSPALAGLSLGNEQFF
TRBV5-4	TRBJ2-5	.	TRBD1	TGTGCCAGCAGCGTCCGGGACAGCGTAGAGACCCAGTACTTC	CASSVRDSVETQYF
TRBV6-5	TRBJ1-5	.	.	TGTGCCAGCAGGCCCCAAGAGGTCGCAAATCAGCCCCAGCATTTT	CASRPQEVANQPQHF
TRBV5-1	TRBJ1-4	.	.	TGCGCCAGCAGCTTTGAAAGGGGTGGTGAAAAACTGTTTTTT	CASSFERGGEKLFF
TRBV6-5	TRBJ2-2	.	TRBD2	TGTGCCAGCAGTTATGGGGGGGCCGGGGAGCTGTTTTTT	CASSYGGAGELFF
TRBV2	TRBJ2-7	.	TRBD2	TGTGCCAGCAGCCCAAGACTAGCGGAGAACCGCGAGCAGTACTTC	CASSPRLAENREQYF
TRBV28	TRBJ2-7	.	.	TGTGCCAGCAGTCCCGACAGCTCTCTCTACGAGCAGTACTTC	CASSPDSSLYEQYF
TRBV7-9	TRBJ2-1	.	TRBD1	TGTGCCAGCAGCGCAACAGGGGATTTCTACAATGAGCAGTTCTTC	CASSATGDFYNEQFF
TRBV27	TRBJ1-6	.	TRBD1	TGTGCCAGCAGTATCCGGACAGGTCGTTCACCCCTCCACTTT	CASSIRTGRSPLHF
TRBV19	TRBJ1-2	.	TRBD1	TGTGCCACCGAGGGACAGGCGGTTTCGGGTGGCTACACCTTC	CATEGQAVSGGYTF
TRBV6-5	TRBJ1-5	.	.	TGTGCCAGCTCCCATAGGGGCCGTAGCAATCAGCCCCAGCATTTT	CASSHRGRSNQPQHF
TRBV18	TRBJ1-1	.	TRBD1	TGTGCCAGCTCACCCGGGACAGGGCGGGTTGAAGCTTTCTTT	CASSPGTGRVEAFF
TRBV6-6	TRBJ2-7	.	.	TGTGCCAGCAGTCGAAATACCTACGAGCAGTACTTC	CASSRNTYEQYF
TRBV3-1/TRBV3-2	TRBJ2-2	.	TRBD2	TGTGCCAGCAGCCAAGTGGCTAGCGGGGGGGCGAACACCGGGGAGCTGTTTTTT	CASSQVASGGANTGELFF
TRBV9	TRBJ1-4	.	TRBD1	TGTGCCAGCAGCGCTGGACAGGGCCTTAATGAAAAACTGTTTTTT	CASSAGQGLNEKLFF
TRBV3-1/TRBV3-2	TRBJ2-5	.	TRBD2	TGTGCCAGCAGCCCTTTGACTAGCGAGCCGGGGGGAGAGACCCAGTACTTC	CASSPLTSEPGGETQYF